This T cell receptor beta chain emerged from a study of T cell changes during pregnancy in multiple sclerosis. Some clones are missing from TCRdb's copy, which holds only in-frame ones; the method was immunoSEQ multiplex PCR. The table has about 53,000 clones, around 90% seen once. This CDR3 contains 14 residues. V lost 5 bases and J lost 1, with 11 bases in between. CDR1 is LNHNV and CDR2 is YYDKDF in the germline V gene (reference sequence). This specimen was CD4+ T cells from peripheral blood mononuclear cells, taken in the third trimester of pregnancy. The rearrangement links TRBV15 to TRBJ2-5, with D perhaps TRBD1 (6 bases). This clonotype originated in a female donor with multiple sclerosis, enrolled in a pregnancy study. The CDR3 DNA sequence: TGTGCCACCAGCCGCGGACAGTCCCAAGAGACCCAGTACTTC. Translation: CATSRGQSQETQYF.